These T cell receptor beta chains were read from a single sample in a study of cytomegalovirus exposure and HLA in healthy donors. Measured with immunoSEQ multiplex PCR; TCRdb has only the in-frame clones, and not every one. The listing contains under 90,000 clones. Material: PBMCs. The receptors come from a female donor in good health and CMV-seropositive. Each CDR3 is given with its conserved first and last residue. Fields, in order: CDR3 DNA, CDR3 protein, J gene, V gene, D gene, CDR3 length. The D gene is left open where the match is weak.

TGCGCCAGCAGCTTTGTCGACAGGCGGGGGGAGACCCAGTACTTC | CASSFVDRRGETQYF | TRBJ2-5 | TRBV5-1 | NA | 15
TGTGCCAGCAGTGAGCGACCGGGGACTTCGAACCGGCCCCAGCATTTT | CASSERPGTSNRPQHF | TRBJ1-5 | TRBV6-1 | NA | 16
TGTGCCACCAGCAGGGACAGACTAACAGATACGCAGTATTTT | CATSRDRLTDTQYF | TRBJ2-3 | TRBV15 | NA | 14
TGTGCCAGCAGACTGGGACAGCGGCAGATGGAGACCCAGTACTTC | CASRLGQRQMETQYF | TRBJ2-5 | TRBV11-1 | TRBD1 | 15
TGCGCCAGCAGCCGGGACCTAGCGGGGGTCCCCTACGAGCAGTACTTC | CASSRDLAGVPYEQYF | TRBJ2-7 | TRBV4-3 | TRBD2 | 16
TGTGCCAGCAGCCCCCCAGCGATCGAGCAGTACTTC | CASSPPAIEQYF | TRBJ2-7 | TRBV7-2 | NA | 12
TGTGCCAGCAGCAAAAAGGGGGCCTTAGGGGGAAACACCATATATTTT | CASSKKGALGGNTIYF | TRBJ1-3 | TRBV25-1 | TRBD1 | 16
TGTGCCAGCGGCCCCGAGGCGGATAACTATGGCTACACCTTC | CASGPEADNYGYTF | TRBJ1-2 | TRBV6-5 | NA | 14
TGCAGCGTTGAAGATCTGTCCTCCTATGGCTACACCTTC | CSVEDLSSYGYTF | TRBJ1-2 | TRBV29-1 | NA | 13
TGTGCCAGCAGCTTGGGACAGGGATTTTTCATGAACACTGAAGCTTTCTTT | CASSLGQGFFMNTEAFF | TRBJ1-1 | TRBV5-6 | TRBD1 | 17
TGTGCCAGCAAGACTGACGGGGGACCCCTCAATGAGCAGTTCTTC | CASKTDGGPLNEQFF | TRBJ2-1 | TRBV6-4 | NA | 15
TGCGCCAGCAGCTTGAGGACTGCGTACGAGCAGTACTTC | CASSLRTAYEQYF | TRBJ2-7 | TRBV5-1 | NA | 13
TGCAGCGTTGCGAGACAGAGGGAGGGCACTGAAGCTTTCTTT | CSVARQREGTEAFF | TRBJ1-1 | TRBV29-1 | NA | 14
TGCGCCAGCAGCCAACTTCCGGCCACACAGCTTTTTAGCTCTGGGGCCAACGTCCTGACTTTC | CASSQLPATQLFSSGANVLTF | TRBJ2-6 | TRBV4-3 | NA | 21
TGTGCCAGTACTCCCGGGTACTTACCGAATCAGCCCCAGCATTTT | CASTPGYLPNQPQHF | TRBJ1-5 | TRBV19 | NA | 15
TGCGCCAGCAGCCGGATAGCGCGGGGGCGGGCAGATACGCAGTATTTT | CASSRIARGRADTQYF | TRBJ2-3 | TRBV5-1 | NA | 16
TGCGCCAGCAGCCAAGGCCTGAGGGATCGCACAGATACGCAGTATTTT | CASSQGLRDRTDTQYF | TRBJ2-3 | TRBV4-3 | NA | 16
TGTGCCAGCAGGAAGACAGGGGGCGAATACAATGAGCAGTTCTTC | CASRKTGGEYNEQFF | TRBJ2-1 | TRBV6-5 | TRBD1 | 15
TGTGCCAGTAGTATTCGGGTGTTGAACACTGAAGCTTTCTTT | CASSIRVLNTEAFF | TRBJ1-1 | TRBV19 | NA | 14
TGTGCCAGCAGCTGGGGGGGCCGACGCGAGAATGAGCAGTTCTTC | CASSWGGRRENEQFF | TRBJ2-1 | TRBV5-6 | NA | 15
TGTGCCTGGAGTGTACGACCGAGGAATTCACCCCTCCACTTT | CAWSVRPRNSPLHF | TRBJ1-6 | TRBV30 | NA | 14
TGTGCCATCAGTGAGCCTTTAAGGACAGGGGCGACGGGTGAGCAGTACTTC | CAISEPLRTGATGEQYF | TRBJ2-7 | TRBV10-3 | TRBD1 | 17
TGTGCCATCAGTGATCCTGGCGGGCAGCCCCAGCATTTT | CAISDPGGQPQHF | TRBJ1-5 | TRBV10-3 | NA | 13
TGTGCCAGCAGCTTCGGACAGTCTTTAGAGCAGTACTTC | CASSFGQSLEQYF | TRBJ2-7 | TRBV5-6 | NA | 13
TGCAGCGTTGGAGGGGAGGGGCCGCTCACCTTC | CSVGGEGPLTF | TRBJ1-2 | TRBV29-1 | NA | 11
TGTGCCAGCGGGGCGAAAGCCTCCTACGAGCAGTACTTC | CASGAKASYEQYF | TRBJ2-7 | TRBV6-5 | NA | 13
TGTGCCAGCAGCCAGAGGACAGGGGTTTTGGTTCCCGAGACCCAGTACTTC | CASSQRTGVLVPETQYF | TRBJ2-5 | TRBV7-2 | TRBD1 | 17
TGTGCCAGCACTAGGGGGACAGGAACCTACGAGCAGTACTTC | CASTRGTGTYEQYF | TRBJ2-7 | TRBV6-1 | TRBD1 | 14
TGTGCCAGCAGCCTATCGCCTCGGAGCGAGCAGTACTTC | CASSLSPRSEQYF | TRBJ2-7 | TRBV4-2 | NA | 13
TGTGCCAGCAGGGGGACTAGCGGGGAGACCCAGTACTTC | CASRGTSGETQYF | TRBJ2-5 | TRBV6-1 | TRBD2 | 13
TGCGCCAGCAGCTTGGCCGGGACAGGAGGGGGCTACACCTTC | CASSLAGTGGGYTF | TRBJ1-2 | TRBV5-1 | TRBD1 | 14
TGCGCCAGCAGCTTTGGTATCCGGACAGATACGCAGTATTTT | CASSFGIRTDTQYF | TRBJ2-3 | TRBV5-1 | NA | 14
TGTGCCAGCAGTCCCCTCTGGGGGAGGGACTTAACTAATGAAAAACTGTTTTTT | CASSPLWGRDLTNEKLFF | TRBJ1-4 | TRBV27 | NA | 18
TGTGCCAGCAGCCCTCGGGACAGCTACTATGGCTACACCTTC | CASSPRDSYYGYTF | TRBJ1-2 | TRBV13 | TRBD1 | 14
TGTGCCACCAGCAGAGAGGGAGGAATCGGTACGCAGTATTTT | CATSREGGIGTQYF | TRBJ2-3 | TRBV15 | NA | 14
TGTGCCAGCAGCTTCCGGGACAGGATTTCACCCCTCCACTTT | CASSFRDRISPLHF | TRBJ1-6 | TRBV13 | TRBD1 | 14
TGTGCCAGCAGCGATAACCGGGACAGGGTCACTGAAGCTTTCTTT | CASSDNRDRVTEAFF | TRBJ1-1 | TRBV13 | TRBD1 | 15
TGTGCCAGTAGATCCCTCCTTGACAGGGATAATAGCAATCAGCCCCAGCATTTT | CASRSLLDRDNSNQPQHF | TRBJ1-5 | TRBV19 | TRBD1 | 18